The 2 T cell receptor beta chains below come from one sample, sequenced in a study of post-analysis software for immune sequencing data (dated by TCRdb to the mid-2010s). The antigens of these receptors remain unknown. Library construction relied on PCR. Reads for this sample came from an Illumina HiSeq 2500. To reduce PCR and sequencing biases, unique molecular identifiers were built into the TCR beta cDNA libraries. TCRdb reran the public reads through fastp at Q25 and MiXCR, keeping productive beta chains. Every distinct CDR3 protein forms one entry, paired with its most common genes and DNA. The table for this sample lists about 540,000 distinct CDR3 sequences; less than 40% of them were counted only once. The ten most abundant clones make up 4.5% to 7.5% of the sample. Broader findings and caveats from the paper: Roughly 5 TRBV segments, including TRBV5-6, TRBV5-1 and TRBV20-1, were significantly more frequent in patients than controls.

Sequencing was done on a sample of blood. The receptors originated from a girl aged 2 to 17 with multiple sclerosis.

There are a few counts of this clonotype. The chain has TRBV9 and TRBJ2-1; 9 bases map to TRBD2. The CDR3 totals 16 residues. Trimming removed 0 bases from V and 7 bases from J; junction bases left unmatched: 8. CDR1 is SGDLS, CDR2 YYNGEE, per germline. This CDR3 reads CASSVVAGGLGNEQFF. As DNA, the CDR3 is TGTGCCAGCAGCGTAGTTGCGGGGGGGCTTGGGAATGAGCAGTTCTTC.

In its sample, this clonotype was seen a few times. This chain links TRBV4-1 with TRBJ2-3; 7 bases are shared with TRBD2. The V and J ends lost 3 bases and 1 base, in that order; junction bases with no gene match: 7. Germline V gene lookup returns CDR1 MGHRA and CDR2 YSYEKL. The CDR3 length is 16 residues. The CDR3 spells CASSHPRAGGTDTQYF. Written as DNA, the CDR3 is TGCGCCAGCAGCCATCCGCGGGCGGGGGGCACAGATACGCAGTATTTT.